This T cell receptor beta chain was profiled in a study of control samples from healthy donors and cancer patients. Germline V lookup: CDR1 SGHKS, CDR2 YYEKEE (reference sequence). The CDR3 contains 16 residues. V gave up 6 bases and J gave up 2 bases; unmatched junction bases: 10. The protocol was immunoSEQ multiplex PCR, while the TCRdb copy is restricted to in-frame clones and leaves out a portion. The data hold approximately 220,000 clones, with about 94% observed a single time. The sequencing sample was made of blood. This sequence was found in a man aged 50 or older in good health. The genes are TRBV5-5 and TRBJ1-3; 8 bases line up with TRBD1. CDR3 sequence reads: CASTPQGASAGNTIYF. CDR3 DNA sequence: TGTGCCAGCACCCCCCAGGGGGCGTCAGCTGGAAACACCATATATTTT.